This TCR beta chain was sequenced during a study of cytomegalovirus exposure and HLA in healthy donors. Study details: From donors who were HLA-typed, an early data release held approximately 91 million unique TCRs.

With regard to this clone: Its specificity is unknown.

PCR amplification relied on 60 Vbeta primers (plus 13 Jbeta primers). Sequencing was performed with immunoSEQ multiplex PCR; in TCRdb, only in-frame clones are kept and a portion is missing. This sample has around 140,000 clones; roughly four fifths occur once, and the top ten carry approximately 3.2%. Overall study results and limits: Within an earlier analysis, most TCR beta V segments proved productive either about 90% or about 30% of the time. The study carried out a later analysis of TCR beta sequences. It associated about 15,000 of them with specific HLA alleles at a false discovery rate of 0.05. Later analysis found that TCR beta chains associated with HLA were more clonally expanded than other, equally common chains.

This CDR3 comprises 16 residues. Trimming removed 5 bases from V and 5 bases from J; junction bases left unmatched: 10. CDR1 is SGHRS, CDR2 YFSETQ, per germline. The rearrangement links TRBV5-1 to TRBJ1-4; 9 bases agree with TRBD1. The sequencing sample was made of PBMCs. The origin of this receptor is a man younger than 35 in good health and CMV-seropositive. In DNA form, the CDR3 reads TGCGCCAGCAGTCGAAACGCCGGGACAGGGAATGAAAAACTGTTTTTT. Its translation is CASSRNAGTGNEKLFF.